Below, 26 T cell receptor beta chains from the same sample are listed, as sequenced in a study of blood T cell repertoires in COVID-19. TCRdb's table, derived via immunoSEQ multiplex PCR, lists solely in-frame clones and lacks some. Of 250,000 to 300,000 clones in the sample, nearly 90% were seen once. Sequenced: PBMCs or T cells enriched from blood (not recorded which). The receptors here all came from a woman aged 25 to 39 who had recovered from COVID-19.

The chain employs TRBV7-6 and TRBJ1-6, with D uncertain. Trimming took 2 bases from V and 8 from J, leaving 4 bases between them. CDR1 is SGHVS, CDR2 FNYEAQ, per germline. CDR3 size: 12 residues. The DNA of the CDR3 is TGTGCCAGCAGCTTATCGGATTCACCCCTCCACTTT. It translates to CASSLSDSPLHF.

The CDR3 spells CASRTGTGSNQPQHF. CDR3 nucleotide sequence: TGTGCCAGCAGGACCGGGACAGGGAGCAATCAGCCCCAGCATTTT. The V and J genes are TRBV6-5 and TRBJ1-5; TRBD1 agrees at 9 bases. This CDR3 has 15 amino acids. The germline gives CDR1 MNHEY, CDR2 SVGAGI. V was clipped by 6 bases and J by 1 base; unmatched bases: 4.

This chain uses TRBV5-1 with TRBJ2-1; TRBD2 matches 7 bases. The length of the CDR3 is 15 residues. V dropped 0 bases and J dropped 5; count of bases not matched to a gene: 5. Germline CDR1 and CDR2: SGHRS and YFSETQ. CDR3 sequence reads: CASSLVSGYHNEQFF. The CDR3 nucleotides read TGCGCCAGCAGCTTGGTTAGCGGGTACCACAATGAGCAGTTCTTC.

The chain is built from TRBV7-3 and TRBJ1-2; 7 nucleotides match TRBD1. Losses at the gene ends were 5 bases for V and 4 bases for J; bases not matched to a gene: 4. Per the germline V gene, CDR1 is SGHTA and CDR2 is FQGTGA. This CDR3 has 13 residues. The CDR3 DNA reads as TGTGCCAGCAGCGGCGACAGGGCCTATGGCTACACCTTC. It codes for CASSGDRAYGYTF.

J is TRBJ2-1 and V is TRBV29-1, with TRBD2 identical over 12 bases. The CDR3 runs 15 residues. The V gene's germline CDR1 is SQVTM and CDR2 ANQGSEA. The ends lost 5 bases at V and 5 bases at J; junction bases unmatched: 7. CDR3 residues: CSVLELAGGDNEQFF. The CDR3 DNA reads TGCAGCGTTCTCGAACTAGCGGGGGGAGACAATGAGCAGTTCTTC.

V is TRBV6-7 and J is TRBJ2-7; D is undetermined. TRBV6-7 qualifies as an ORF whose function is uncertain. Deletions cut 2 bases from V and 3 bases from J, with 8 bases between. The CDR3 totals 13 residues. Written as DNA, the CDR3 is TGTGCCAGCAGTTACCCGAGACACTACGAGCAGTACTTC. Translation: CASSYPRHYEQYF.

The chain couples TRBV18 to TRBJ2-1; 11 bases are a match to TRBD2. The CDR3 has 16 residues. Germline V CDR1 and CDR2: KGHSH, LQKENI. The junction had 3 bases not matched to a gene; V was cut back by 3 bases and J by 2 bases. CDR3 sequence (DNA): TGTGCCAGCTCACCCTCGACTAGCGGGACCTACAATGAGCAGTTCTTC. This gives the protein CASSPSTSGTYNEQFF.

This clone was recorded only once. The V and J genes are TRBV7-8 and TRBJ2-7; perhaps TRBD1 as D (5 bases). The CDR3 has 19 residues. Trimming pared 5 bases from V and 0 bases from J, leaving 26 bases between. CDR1 is SGHVS, CDR2 FQNEAQ, per germline. The CDR3 coding sequence is TGTGCCAGCAGCAATCAGGACACCTACTCCCAAACGCTCTCCTACGAGCAGTACTTC. Encoded protein: CASSNQDTYSQTLSYEQYF. The full variable domain, in which reference TRBV7-8 and TRBJ2-7 provide the parts outside the CDR3, is GAGVSQSPRYKVAKRGQDVALRCDPISGHVSLFWYQQALGQGPEFLTYFQNEAQLDKSGLPSDRFFAERPEGSVSTLKIQRTQQEDSAVYLCASSNQDTYSQTLSYEQYFGPGTRLTVT.

The V gene is TRBV5-6, the J gene TRBJ2-7; 7 bases match TRBD1. Losses at the gene ends were 3 bases for V and 3 bases for J; bases not matched to a gene: 9. Germline CDR1 is SGHDT and CDR2 is YYEEEE. The CDR3 loop spans 15 amino acids. The CDR3 DNA sequence: TGTGCCAGCAGCTCAAACGAGGACAGGCTCTACGAGCAGTACTTC. Protein: CASSSNEDRLYEQYF.

The chain combines TRBV18 with TRBJ1-1; 8 bases agree with TRBD1. CDR3 length: 14 residues. Germline CDR1 and CDR2: KGHSH and LQKENI. Trimming removed 4 bases from V and 4 bases from J; junction bases left unmatched: 5. CDR3: CASSLTGGRTEAFF. The CDR3 coding sequence is TGTGCCAGCTCACTCACAGGGGGACGCACTGAAGCTTTCTTT. The whole variable domain, filled in from reference TRBV18 and TRBJ1-1, reads NAGVMQNPRHLVRRRGQEARLRCSPMKGHSHVYWYRQLPEEGLKFMVYLQKENIIDESGMPKERFSAEFPKEGPSILRIQQVVRGDSAAYFCASSLTGGRTEAFFGQGTRLTVV.

V usage is TRBV5-1 and J usage is TRBJ2-5; 8 bases map to TRBD2. CDR1 SGHRS and CDR2 YFSETQ come from the germline V gene. Losses at the gene ends were 4 bases for V and 2 bases for J; bases not matched to a gene: 10. The CDR3 totals 16 residues. The CDR3 protein is CASSPKITSGQETQYF. The CDR3 DNA sequence: TGCGCCAGCAGCCCCAAAATCACTAGCGGACAAGAGACCCAGTACTTC.

The genes are TRBV5-4 and TRBJ1-2, with 7 nucleotides matching TRBD1. With 5 bases clipped from V and 4 bases from J, the junction kept 8 bases outside the gene matches. Germline values: CDR1 SGHNT, CDR2 YYREEE (reference sequence). There are 14 residues in the CDR3. The CDR3 here is CASSSKTGTYGYTF. CDR3 DNA sequence: TGTGCCAGCAGTTCCAAGACAGGGACCTATGGCTACACCTTC.

The chain is built from TRBV10-3 and TRBJ1-4; D may be TRBD1 (5 bases). This CDR3 has 15 amino acids. V lost 0 bases, J lost 5 bases, and 10 bases lay in between. CDR1 is ENHRY, CDR2 SYGVKD, per germline. The CDR3 loop reads CAISESRQGNEKLFF. DNA for the CDR3: TGTGCCATCAGTGAGTCTCGGCAGGGCAATGAAAAACTGTTTTTT.

The V and J genes are TRBV28 and TRBJ1-2; D is unclear. There are 16 residues in the CDR3. Trimming left V 0 bases short and J 1 base short, with 12 bases between. Germline-derived CDR1 and CDR2 are MDHEN and SYDVKM. In nucleotides, the CDR3 is TGTGCCAGCAGTTTATGGGAGACGACGAGTAACTATGGCTACACCTTC. It specifies CASSLWETTSNYGYTF.

A few counts support this clone. The chain uses TRBV7-2 and TRBJ2-3, with TRBD2 identical over 7 bases. Germline V gene data show CDR1 as SGHTA and CDR2 as FQGNSA. The CDR3 extends over 14 amino acids. The V segment lost 6 bases and the J segment 2 bases; nucleotides outside the gene matches: 5. CDR3 protein: CASSWGGTTDTQYF. The CDR3 region has the DNA TGTGCCAGCAGTTGGGGAGGGACCACAGATACGCAGTATTTT.

The rearrangement uses TRBV7-9 and TRBJ2-3; a possible D gene is TRBD1 (6 bases). CDR1 and CDR2 from the germline V gene are SEHNR and FQNEAQ (reference sequence). The CDR3 sequence is 14 residues long. Deletions cut 8 bases from V and 7 bases from J, with 19 bases between. The CDR3 here is CASLADSFGYTQYF. The CDR3 nucleotides read TGTGCCAGCCTGGCGGACAGTTTTGGATATACGCAGTATTTT.

This chain connects TRBV7-2 to TRBJ2-1, with TRBD2 identical over 13 bases. The CDR3 is 14 residues long. CDR1 is SGHTA, CDR2 FQGNSA, per germline. Trimming removed 5 bases from V and 14 bases from J; junction bases left unmatched: 9. The DNA for the CDR3 is TGTGCCAGCAGCATAAAAGGACTAGCGGGAGAAGAGTTCTTC. Translated: CASSIKGLAGEEFF.

The chain joins TRBV27 to TRBJ1-3; no definite D call. Between the trimmed V and J ends, which lost 6 bases and 4 bases, there was a span of 13 bases. The CDR3 sequence is 14 residues long. The V gene's germline CDR1 is MNHEY and CDR2 SMNVEV (reference sequence). CDR3 nucleotides: TGTGCCAGCAGCCTTACTATCTGGGGAAACACCATATATTTT. This encodes CASSLTIWGNTIYF.

This rearrangement joins TRBV5-4 to TRBJ2-2; maybe TRBD2 (7 bases). CDR1 is SGHNT and CDR2 is YYREEE in the germline V gene (reference sequence). The V and J ends lost 6 bases and 2 bases respectively, with 14 bases between them. The CDR3 loop spans 15 amino acids. In DNA form, the CDR3 reads TGTGCCAGCAACATCTGGGGGGGCAACACCGGGGAGCTGTTTTTT. Encoded protein: CASNIWGGNTGELFF.

The chain combines TRBV4-3 with TRBJ2-1, with 11 nucleotides matching TRBD2. This CDR3 has 19 amino acids. V dropped 0 bases and J dropped 9; count of bases not matched to a gene: 16. CDR1 LGHNA and CDR2 YSLEER come from the germline V gene. The CDR3 region is CASSQDRGFSLLAGVEQFF. The CDR3 DNA follows: TGCGCCAGCAGCCAAGATCGGGGTTTCTCGCTACTAGCGGGGGTTGAGCAGTTCTTC.

The chain uses TRBV10-3 and TRBJ2-2; TRBD2 aligns across 11 bases. Germline CDR1 is ENHRY and CDR2 is SYGVKD. The V segment lost 2 bases and the J segment 4 bases; nucleotides outside the gene matches: 6. The CDR3 extends over 17 amino acids. The CDR3 region is CAISEQTSGSVTGELFF. CDR3 DNA: TGTGCCATCAGTGAGCAAACTAGCGGGAGTGTCACCGGGGAGCTGTTTTTT.

The CDR3 DNA follows: TGTGCCAGCAGCTTACGGCAGGGTTATTCACCCCTCCACTTT. This sequence encodes CASSLRQGYSPLHF. V and J are TRBV7-9 and TRBJ1-6; perhaps TRBD1 as D (5 bases). CDR1 is SEHNR, CDR2 FQNEAQ, per germline (reference sequence). This CDR3 spans 14 amino acids. V lost 2 bases, J lost 8 bases, and 10 bases lay in between.

The chain couples TRBV15 to TRBJ2-7; possible D gene TRBD1, 6 bases. The CDR3 runs 13 residues. Germline V CDR1 and CDR2: LNHNV, YYDKDF (reference sequence). Trimming left V 8 bases short and J 6 bases short, with 17 bases between. CDR3 nucleotide sequence: TGTGCCACCCGAGGGCAGGGGACCCCCGAGCAGTACTTC. Its protein is CATRGQGTPEQYF. Drawing the rest from reference TRBV15 and TRBJ2-7, the complete variable domain is DAMVIQNPRYQVTQFGKPVTLSCSQTLNHNVMYWYQQKSSQAPKLLFHYYDKDFNNEADTPDNFQSRRPNTSFCFLDIRSPGLGDTAMYLCATRGQGTPEQYFGPGTRLTVT.

This chain links TRBV10-3 with TRBJ2-3; D may be TRBD2 (5 bases). Germline loops: CDR1 ENHRY, CDR2 SYGVKD. Trimming left V 5 bases short and J 2 bases short, with 14 bases between. CDR3 size: 15 residues. The CDR3 here is CAISTRTGTTDTQYF. CDR3 nucleotides: TGTGCCATCAGTACAAGGACTGGAACCACAGATACGCAGTATTTT.

Comments on this clone: This same CDR3 is encoded by further DNA sequences in the sample. The chain employs TRBV29-1 and TRBJ2-1; a weak D match, TRBD2 (6 bases). CDR3 length: 12 residues. Germline V lookup: CDR1 SQVTM, CDR2 ANQGSEA. V lost 4 bases and J lost 6, with 10 bases in between. CDR3 nucleotide sequence: TGCAGCGTTGGGCGGGGAGGCAATGAGCAGTTCTTC. This codes for CSVGRGGNEQFF.

The chain uses TRBV7-8 and TRBJ2-4; TRBD2 matches 7 bases. V shed 0 bases, J shed 3 bases, and the junction held 8 bases outside the gene matches. This CDR3 region has 17 residues. Germline loops: CDR1 SGHVS, CDR2 FQNEAQ. CDR3 nucleotide sequence: TGTGCCAGCAGCTTAGCCGGGCGGGGGAGTGGCAAAAACATTCAGTACTTC. As protein: CASSLAGRGSGKNIQYF.